A single T cell receptor beta chain is shown here with its context. Its antigen is as yet unknown. The data are from a study of cytomegalovirus exposure and HLA in healthy donors. Notes on the study in general: The study found most TCR sequences rare, yet found some public TCRs in many donors.

PCR was performed using 60 Vbeta and 13 Jbeta primers. Profiled with immunoSEQ multiplex PCR; TCRdb holds only in-frame clones, not every one. The sample holds roughly 150,000 clones, 70% to 80% seen once. The receptor comes from a man between 25 and 39 years old in good health and CMV-seronegative. Sequenced sample: PBMCs.

The CDR3: CASRPGQGAREQFF. Here the CDR3 DNA reads TGCGCCAGCAGACCGGGACAGGGGGCTCGGGAGCAGTTCTTC. The V and J genes are TRBV5-1 and TRBJ2-1; 12 bases are a match to TRBD1. With 5 bases clipped from V and 10 bases from J, the junction kept 7 bases outside the gene matches. Germline values: CDR1 SGHRS, CDR2 YFSETQ. This CDR3 is built from 14 residues. The variable domain in full, with the rest retrieved from reference TRBV5-1 and TRBJ2-1, is KAGVTQTPRYLIKTRGQQVTLSCSPISGHRSVSWYQQTPGQGLQFLFEYFSETQRNKGNFPGRFSGRQFSNSRSEMNVSTLELGDSALYLCASRPGQGAREQFFGPGTRLTVL.